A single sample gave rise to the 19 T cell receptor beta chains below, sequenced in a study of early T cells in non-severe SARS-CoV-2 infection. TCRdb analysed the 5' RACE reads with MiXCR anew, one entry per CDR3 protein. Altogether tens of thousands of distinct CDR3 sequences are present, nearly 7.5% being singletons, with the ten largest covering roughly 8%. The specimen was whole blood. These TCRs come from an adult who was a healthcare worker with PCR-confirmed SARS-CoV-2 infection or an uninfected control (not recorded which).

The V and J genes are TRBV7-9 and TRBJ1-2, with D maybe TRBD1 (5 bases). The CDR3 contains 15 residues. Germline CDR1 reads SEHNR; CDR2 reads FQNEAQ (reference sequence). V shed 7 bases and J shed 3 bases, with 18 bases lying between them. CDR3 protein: CASTTDWGYHYGYTF. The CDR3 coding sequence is TGTGCCAGCACCACCGATTGGGGGTATCACTATGGCTACACCTTC.

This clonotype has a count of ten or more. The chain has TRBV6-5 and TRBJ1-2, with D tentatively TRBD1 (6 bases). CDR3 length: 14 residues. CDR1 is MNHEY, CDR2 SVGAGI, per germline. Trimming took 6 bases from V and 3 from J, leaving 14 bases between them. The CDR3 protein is CASRRRQGYYGYTF. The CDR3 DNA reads TGTGCCAGCAGACGCCGTCAGGGGTACTATGGCTACACCTTC.

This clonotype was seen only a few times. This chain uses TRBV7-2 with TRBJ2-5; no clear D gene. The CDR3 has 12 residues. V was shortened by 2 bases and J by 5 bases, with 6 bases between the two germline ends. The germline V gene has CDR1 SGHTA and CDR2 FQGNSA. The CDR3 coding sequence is TGTGCCAGCAGCTTATCCCGTGAGACCCAGTACTTC. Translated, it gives CASSLSRETQYF.

The CDR3 coding sequence is TGTGCCAGCACGGACCGGGGACCGGCAGATACGCAGTATTTT. Translated: CASTDRGPADTQYF. V usage is TRBV27 and J usage is TRBJ2-3; the D gene could be TRBD1 or TRBD2 (5 bases each). Germline V gene lookup returns CDR1 MNHEY and CDR2 SMNVEV (reference sequence). The V end lost 7 bases, the J end lost 4 bases, and 15 bases lay between the germline ends. CDR3 length equals 14 residues.

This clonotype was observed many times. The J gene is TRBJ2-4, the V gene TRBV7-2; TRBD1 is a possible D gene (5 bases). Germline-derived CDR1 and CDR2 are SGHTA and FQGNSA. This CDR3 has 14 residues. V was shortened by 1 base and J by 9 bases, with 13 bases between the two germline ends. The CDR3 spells CASSLDRGQRIQYF. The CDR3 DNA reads TGTGCCAGCAGCTTAGATAGAGGACAACGCATTCAGTACTTC. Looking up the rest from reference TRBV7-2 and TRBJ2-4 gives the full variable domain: GAGVSQSPSNKVTEKGKDVELRCDPISGHTALYWYRQSLGQGLEFLIYFQGNSAPDKSGLPSDRFSAERTGGSVSTLTIQRTQQEDSAVYLCASSLDRGQRIQYFGAGTRLSVL.

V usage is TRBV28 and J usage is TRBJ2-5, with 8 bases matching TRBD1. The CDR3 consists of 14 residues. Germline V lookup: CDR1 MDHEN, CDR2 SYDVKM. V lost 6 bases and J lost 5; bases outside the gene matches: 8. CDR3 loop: CASSPTDRVETQYF. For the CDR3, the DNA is TGTGCCAGCAGCCCGACGGACAGGGTTGAGACCCAGTACTTC.

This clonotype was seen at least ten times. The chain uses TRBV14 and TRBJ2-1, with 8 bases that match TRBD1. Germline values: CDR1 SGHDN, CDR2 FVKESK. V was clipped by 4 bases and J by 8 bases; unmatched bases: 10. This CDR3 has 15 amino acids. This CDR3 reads CASSPLRQGRHEQFF. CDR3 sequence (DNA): TGTGCCAGCAGCCCCCTCCGACAGGGGAGGCATGAGCAGTTCTTC.

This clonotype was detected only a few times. The CDR3 is CSARTTGLPNSPLHF. In DNA, the CDR3 is TGCAGTGCTAGGACGACGGGACTACCTAATTCACCCCTCCACTTT. The chain recombines TRBV20-1 with TRBJ1-6; TRBD1 is a possible D gene (5 bases). The CDR3 is 15 amino acids. Germline assignment: CDR1 DFQATT and CDR2 SNEGSKA (reference sequence). V shed 3 bases and J shed 6 bases, with 15 bases lying between them.

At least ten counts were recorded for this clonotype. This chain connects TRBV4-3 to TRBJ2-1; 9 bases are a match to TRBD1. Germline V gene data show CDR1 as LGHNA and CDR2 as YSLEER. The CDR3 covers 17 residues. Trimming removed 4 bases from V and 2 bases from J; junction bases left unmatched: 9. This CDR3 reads CASSRQTGTGTYNEQFF. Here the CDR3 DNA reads TGCGCCAGCAGCCGCCAAACCGGGACAGGGACCTACAATGAGCAGTTCTTC.

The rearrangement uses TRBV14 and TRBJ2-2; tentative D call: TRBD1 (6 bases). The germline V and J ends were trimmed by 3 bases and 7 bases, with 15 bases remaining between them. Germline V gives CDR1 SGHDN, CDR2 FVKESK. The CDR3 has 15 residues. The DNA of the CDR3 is TGTGCCAGCAGCCACAGGACAGTACCCTACGGGGAGCTGTTTTTT. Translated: CASSHRTVPYGELFF.

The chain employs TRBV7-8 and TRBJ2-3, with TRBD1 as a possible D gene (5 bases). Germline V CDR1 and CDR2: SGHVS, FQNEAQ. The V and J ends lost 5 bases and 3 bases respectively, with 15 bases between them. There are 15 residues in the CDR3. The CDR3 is CASSPLQGRTDTQYF. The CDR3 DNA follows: TGTGCCAGCAGCCCCTTGCAGGGAAGGACAGATACGCAGTATTTT.

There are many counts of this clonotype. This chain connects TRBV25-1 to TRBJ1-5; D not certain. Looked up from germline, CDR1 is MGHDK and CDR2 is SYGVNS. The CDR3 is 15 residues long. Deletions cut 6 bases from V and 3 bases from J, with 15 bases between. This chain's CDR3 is CASSPPWVSNQPQHF. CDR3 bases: TGTGCCAGCAGCCCTCCTTGGGTATCCAATCAGCCCCAGCATTTT.

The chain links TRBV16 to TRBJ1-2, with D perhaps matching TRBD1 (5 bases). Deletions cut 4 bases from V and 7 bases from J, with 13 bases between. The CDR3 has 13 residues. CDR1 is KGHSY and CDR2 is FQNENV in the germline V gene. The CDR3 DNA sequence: TGTGCCAGCAGCCTCCGGGGGACGGGTGGCTACACCTTC. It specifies CASSLRGTGGYTF.

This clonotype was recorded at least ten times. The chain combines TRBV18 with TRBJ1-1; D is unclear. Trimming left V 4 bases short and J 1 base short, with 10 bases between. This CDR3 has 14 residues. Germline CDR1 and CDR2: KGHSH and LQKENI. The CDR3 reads CASSQGEWNTEAFF. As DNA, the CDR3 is TGTGCCAGCTCACAGGGTGAATGGAACACTGAAGCTTTCTTT.

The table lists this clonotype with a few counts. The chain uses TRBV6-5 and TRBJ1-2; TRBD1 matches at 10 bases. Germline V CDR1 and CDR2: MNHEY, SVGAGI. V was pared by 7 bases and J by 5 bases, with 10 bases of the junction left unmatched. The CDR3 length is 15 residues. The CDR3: CASNNAGTGVYGYTF. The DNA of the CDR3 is TGTGCCAGCAACAACGCCGGGACAGGGGTTTATGGCTACACCTTC.

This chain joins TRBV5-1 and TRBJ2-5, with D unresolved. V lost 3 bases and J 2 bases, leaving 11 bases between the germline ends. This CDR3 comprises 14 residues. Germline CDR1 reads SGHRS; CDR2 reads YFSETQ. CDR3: CASSSGPGQETQYF. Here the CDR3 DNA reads TGCGCCAGCAGCTCCGGACCTGGTCAAGAGACCCAGTACTTC.

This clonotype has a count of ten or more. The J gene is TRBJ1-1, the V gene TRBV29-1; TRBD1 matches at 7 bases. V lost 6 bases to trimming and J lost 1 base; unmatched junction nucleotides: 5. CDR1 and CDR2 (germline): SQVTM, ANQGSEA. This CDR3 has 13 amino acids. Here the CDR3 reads CSVVRQGNTEAFF. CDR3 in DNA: TGCAGCGTCGTTCGACAGGGGAACACTGAAGCTTTCTTT.

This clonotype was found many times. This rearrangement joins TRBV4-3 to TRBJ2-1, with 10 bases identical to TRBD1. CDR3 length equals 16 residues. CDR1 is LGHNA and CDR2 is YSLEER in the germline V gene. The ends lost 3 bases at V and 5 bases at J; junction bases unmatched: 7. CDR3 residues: CASSQRTGGRHNEQFF. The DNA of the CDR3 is TGCGCCAGCAGCCAGAGGACAGGGGGAAGACACAATGAGCAGTTCTTC.

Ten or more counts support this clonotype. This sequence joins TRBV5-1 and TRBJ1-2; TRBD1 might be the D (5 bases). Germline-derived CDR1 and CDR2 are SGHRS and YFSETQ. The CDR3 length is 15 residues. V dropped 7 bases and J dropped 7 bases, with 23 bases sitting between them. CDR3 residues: CASQLSGTRFVGYTF. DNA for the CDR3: TGCGCCAGCCAACTCTCCGGGACGAGGTTCGTTGGCTACACCTTC.